This T cell receptor beta chain originates from a study of response to subunit inactivated influenza vaccine (dated by TCRdb to the late 2010s). With respect to the entire study: Deep quantitative profiling of the T cell receptor repertoire was used in the study to follow responses to a trivalent subunit inactivated influenza vaccine.

Reading from cysteine to phenylalanine, the CDR3 counts 15 amino acids. Just CDR3 DNA is preserved here, 45 bases in frame from base 1. Between the V and J ends, shortened by 7 bases and 4 bases respectively, the junction contains 19 bases. According to the germline V gene, CDR1 reads MNHNS and CDR2 reads SASEGT. Here is what the overall study found, with its caveats: The authors suggested that each seasonal influenza vaccination may recruit only a limited number of new T cells.

Receptor libraries were prepared by RT-PCR. Sequencing was carried out with an Illumina HiSeq 2500. TCRdb reran the public reads through fastp at Q25 and MiXCR, keeping productive beta chains. Identical CDR3 protein sequences are pooled into one entry, listed with their most common genes and DNA. For this sample the table gives about 540,000 distinct CDR3 sequences, of which approximately 24% were detected only once. Jointly, the top ten make up 2.8% of the sample. This clonotype has a handful of counts. Its antigen is unknown. No base quality information exists; no much larger clone differs at one position. These data are also associated with another study on T cells expressing NK-cell markers. The second investigation adds: TCR beta cDNA libraries were made by 5'RACE template switching that added a universal primer site and unique molecular identifiers. TCR beta-chain repertoires were profiled in sorted CD3+CD56+NKG2C+, CD3+CD56+NKG2C- and CD3+CD56-NKG2C+ T-cell subsets from about 8 donors. Among the eight sequenced donors, seven were HCMV-seropositive and one was HCMV-seronegative. To restrict sorting to alphabetaTCR-expressing T cells, an anti-gammadeltaTCR antibody was added in several experiments. In roughly 6 donors, the dominant CD3+CD56+NKG2C+ clonotypes were among the top 10 CD8+ clonotypes and accounted for about 1.0-7.0% of CD8+ T cells. Those dominant clonotypes were again the most abundant among CD3+CD56-NKG2C+ cells in several donors, at about 25-60.1%. Whether the expanded NKG2C-expressing T cell clones were specific for HCMV antigens remained unclear. All eight donors whose samples were sequenced were randomly selected healthy volunteers, three of them men and five women. HCMV serostatus was determined by detecting HCMV-specific IgG in serum with a commercial ELISA kit. Peripheral blood mononuclear cells were isolated from blood by Ficoll density gradient centrifugation. CD4+ and CD8+ T cells were isolated from PBMC by magnetic immunoseparation with Miltenyi isolation kits. cDNA synthesis was primed from the TCR beta constant segment, followed by two successive PCR amplification steps. Illumina HiSeq 2000/2500, MiSeq or NextSeq was used to sequence libraries as 2 x 150 bp reads. MIGEC was used to demultiplex reads and group the reads by UMI, and MiTCR was used to assemble and quantify clonotypes. To exclude erroneous sequences, only TCR cDNA sequences supported by at least two reads were retained. The tcR package was used for downstream repertoire analysis, with clonotypes matched between fractions based on CDR3 nucleotide sequence plus V segment. VDJmatch was used to annotate antigen specificity against VDJdb, with one amino acid substitution allowed in CDR3.

The sequence was obtained from a middle-aged man who received an inactivated influenza vaccine. Donor details come from another sample of the same person, matched by shared clones. The rearranged chain carries TRBV6-1 and TRBJ1-1; matching of 5 bases hints at TRBD1 as the D gene. Sequencing was performed on CD4+ T cells sorted from PBMCs, taken 12 days after vaccination. The encoded CDR3 is CASNPLIQGGTEAFF. The base sequence is TGTGCCAGCAACCCGCTAATCCAGGGTGGCACTGAAGCTTTCTTT.